These 19 T cell receptor beta chains share one sample of origin, sequenced in a study of monozygotic twins with inflammatory bowel disease. TCRdb reprocessed the 5' RACE reads; each CDR3 protein has one entry and no DNA is given. The table for this sample gives over 200,000 distinct CDR3 sequences. The sample consisted of blood. Receptors originate from a human donor with ulcerative colitis or Crohn's disease, or a healthy co-twin of an affected twin (not recorded which).

The chain is built from TRBV29-1 and TRBJ2-1. Germline V gene sequence: CDR1 SQVTM, CDR2 ANQGSEA. The CDR3 consists of 12 residues. The CDR3 loop reads CSVVGNLNEQFF.

The V call is TRBV20-1, the J call TRBJ2-5; TCRdb's assignment of TRBD2 cannot be checked, as there is no DNA. Germline lookup yields CDR1 DFQATT and CDR2 SNEGSKA (reference sequence). CDR3 length: 17 amino acids. CDR3 in amino acids: CSAWLLARYPTKETQYF.

The chain recombines TRBV20-1 with TRBJ1-1; TCRdb's D call, TRBD1, is unchecked because there is no DNA. This CDR3 comprises 15 residues. CDR1 and CDR2 (germline): DFQATT, SNEGSKA (reference sequence). This CDR3 is CSASLSGVVNTEAFF.

The rearrangement uses TRBV19 and TRBJ1-2; TCRdb picks TRBD1, but there is no DNA to check that call. This CDR3 comprises 13 residues. Germline V gives CDR1 LNHDA, CDR2 SQIVND (reference sequence). CDR3 amino acids: CASSIPRNYGYTF.

The chain combines TRBV20-1 with TRBJ1-2. Germline CDR1 reads DFQATT; CDR2 reads SNEGSKA (reference sequence). This CDR3 comprises 12 residues. The CDR3 region is CSAKTDNYGYTF.

The chain carries TRBV12-3 or TRBV12-4 and TRBJ2-5; the TRBD1 assignment by TCRdb is unverifiable without DNA. The CDR3 covers 13 residues. The CDR3 sequence is CASSWGAGETQYF.

The chain carries TRBV21-1 and TRBJ2-5; TCRdb selects TRBD1, and the lack of DNA leaves this call unchecked. TRBV21-1 is noted as a pseudogene. This CDR3 is 13 amino acids long. CDR3 amino acids: CASDRTLKETQYF.

This chain joins TRBV5-5 and TRBJ2-1; no DNA is available, so the TRBD1 call from TCRdb remains unchecked. The CDR3 runs 15 residues. From germline, CDR1 is SGHKS and CDR2 YYEKEE (reference sequence). The CDR3 sequence is CASSLWGKQSNEQFF.

The V and J genes are TRBV29-1 and TRBJ2-3. This CDR3 has 13 amino acids. CDR1 and CDR2 from the germline V gene are SQVTM and ANQGSEA. This CDR3 is CSVGGISTDTQYF.

V gene TRBV10-3 combines with J gene TRBJ2-4; TCRdb's D gene call, TRBD1, goes unchecked for lack of DNA. The germline CDR1 and CDR2 sequences are ENHRY and SYGVKD. This CDR3 contains 13 residues. CDR3 amino acids: CAISGTGENIQYF.

This chain connects TRBV20-1 to TRBJ2-7; the D call of TRBD2 rests on TCRdb alone, since no DNA is present to check it. The germline V gene encodes CDR1 DFQATT and CDR2 SNEGSKA (reference sequence). There are 14 residues in the CDR3. Here the CDR3 reads CSARGTSKTYEQYF.

The rearrangement uses TRBV6-2 or TRBV6-3 and TRBJ1-6; TCRdb picks TRBD1, but there is no DNA to check that call. Germline CDR1 reads MNHEY; CDR2 reads SVGEGT. The CDR3 is 13 amino acids. The CDR3 spells CATTGQGNSPLHF.

J is TRBJ1-1 and V is TRBV12-3 or TRBV12-4. The CDR3 extends over 14 amino acids. CDR3 sequence reads: CASSAWDRDTEAFF.

J is TRBJ2-1 and V is TRBV6-2 or TRBV6-3; TCRdb names TRBD2, which stays unverified in the absence of DNA. Germline V gene data show CDR1 as MNHEY and CDR2 as SVGEGT. The CDR3 consists of 15 residues. The CDR3 sequence: CASSYRLAGTNEQFF.

The chain joins TRBV11-3 to TRBJ2-1; as DNA is missing, the TRBD2 call by TCRdb cannot be tested. The CDR3 is 16 residues long. Germline CDR1 is SGHNT and CDR2 is YENEEA. CDR3 sequence: CASSVDSGRAVNEQFF. Full variable domain (outside the CDR3, taken from reference TRBV11-3 and TRBJ2-1): EAGVVQSPRYKIIEKKQPVAFWCNPISGHNTLYWYLQNLGQGPELLIRYENEEAVDDSQLPKDRFSAERLKGVDSTLKIQPAELGDSAVYLCASSVDSGRAVNEQFFGPGTRLTVL.

The V and J genes are TRBV5-1 and TRBJ2-3. The germline CDR1 and CDR2 sequences are SGHRS and YFSETQ. This CDR3 has 15 residues. The chain's CDR3 is CASSSVFEKGDTQYF.

The gene calls are TRBV6-5 and TRBJ1-1; without DNA, the TCRdb call of TRBD1 cannot be checked. Germline V gene lookup returns CDR1 MNHEY and CDR2 SVGAGI. The CDR3 sequence is 16 residues long. CDR3: CASSYSIQGANTEAFF.

The chain carries TRBV9 and TRBJ1-6; checking the TCRdb D call of TRBD1 is not possible without DNA. Germline V gene lookup returns CDR1 SGDLS and CDR2 YYNGEE. The CDR3 has 14 residues. The CDR3 loop reads CASNRQGGYSPLHF.

This CDR3 is CASSQRDRPYEQYF. The chain combines TRBV6-1 with TRBJ2-7; TCRdb's D call, TRBD1, is unchecked because there is no DNA. The CDR3 runs 14 residues. Germline V gene sequence: CDR1 MNHNS, CDR2 SASEGT.